Following are 18 T cell receptor beta chains from one sample sequenced in a study of blood T cell repertoires in COVID-19. Assay used: immunoSEQ multiplex PCR; TCRdb lists only in-frame clones, some missing. The repertoire includes about 49,000 clones, 81% of them detected once, and about a fifth sits in the top ten. Sequences were obtained from peripheral blood. The receptors here all came from a woman older than 75 with COVID-19, enrolled during active disease.

This chain connects TRBV6-1 to TRBJ2-1; 15 bases fit TRBD2. Looked up from germline, CDR1 is MNHNS and CDR2 is SASEGT. Losses at the gene ends were 4 bases for V and 8 bases for J; bases not matched to a gene: 6. There are 16 residues in the CDR3. The chain's CDR3 is CASSVGLAGGRDEQFF. CDR3 in DNA: TGTGCCAGCAGTGTGGGACTAGCGGGAGGCCGGGATGAGCAGTTCTTC.

The chain has TRBV19 and TRBJ2-3; weak D call: TRBD2 (6 bases). V was trimmed by 6 bases and J by 0 bases, leaving 13 bases between them. CDR1 LNHDA and CDR2 SQIVND come from the germline V gene (reference sequence). The CDR3 contains 15 residues. The CDR3 coding sequence is TGTGCCAGTAGCACCGGGGGAACTAGCACAGATACGCAGTATTTT. It is translated as CASSTGGTSTDTQYF.

The J gene is TRBJ1-1, the V gene TRBV4-1; D is undetermined. The CDR3 runs to 13 residues. In germline, CDR1 is MGHRA, CDR2 YSYEKL. Trimming cost V 7 bases and J 1 base, with 10 bases left between them. The CDR3 region is CASMSTRNTEAFF. CDR3 in DNA: TGCGCCAGCATGTCGACTCGGAACACTGAAGCTTTCTTT.

V is TRBV6-6 and J is TRBJ1-5, with 10 nucleotides matching TRBD1. This CDR3 comprises 17 residues. V lost 6 bases and J lost 4; bases outside the gene matches: 12. CDR1 and CDR2 (germline): MNHNY, SVGAGI (reference sequence). The CDR3 DNA is TGTGCCAGCAGCCGACCCCCGGGACAGGGGAGTAATCAGCCCCAGCATTTT. Translated: CASSRPPGQGSNQPQHF.

The chain couples TRBV20-1 to TRBJ2-5; 7 bases are a match to TRBD2. V shed 6 bases, J shed 5 bases, and the junction held 6 bases outside the gene matches. Germline V gene sequence: CDR1 DFQATT, CDR2 SNEGSKA (reference sequence). This CDR3 is 12 amino acids long. CDR3 protein: CSASPAGETQYF. CDR3 nucleotides: TGCAGTGCGAGTCCAGCGGGGGAGACCCAGTACTTC.

This clone occurred a few times. The rearrangement links TRBV3-1 (or the pseudogene TRBV3-2) to TRBJ1-2; D is uncertain. Trimming took 1 base from V and 0 from J, leaving 9 bases between them. CDR1 and CDR2 from the germline V gene are LGHDT and YNNKEL (reference sequence). This CDR3 region has 15 residues. CDR3 nucleotide sequence: TGTGCCAGCAGCCAAGCCCCAGCGACTAACTATGGCTACACCTTC. It translates to CASSQAPATNYGYTF.

The rearrangement joins TRBV18 to TRBJ1-1, with a weak D call TRBD1 (5 bases). V lost 9 bases to trimming and J lost 0 bases, with 14 bases between them. The CDR3 runs 14 residues. Germline lookup yields CDR1 KGHSH and CDR2 LQKENI. The CDR3 sequence is CASLRGAMNTEAFF. The DNA for the CDR3 is TGTGCCAGTCTAAGGGGCGCTATGAACACTGAAGCTTTCTTT.

This clone appeared a few times. This chain connects TRBV3-1 (or the pseudogene TRBV3-2) to TRBJ2-5; 7 bases align to TRBD1. V gave up 7 bases and J gave up 5 bases; unmatched junction bases: 7. CDR3 length: 13 residues. Germline lookup yields CDR1 LGHDT and CDR2 YNNKEL (reference sequence). As DNA, the CDR3 is TGTGCCAGCAAAAAGGGGGCGCGGGAGACCCAGTACTTC. Translation: CASKKGARETQYF.

The rearrangement uses TRBV6-5 and TRBJ2-7, with 9 bases aligning to TRBD1. V shed 6 bases and J 7 bases; nucleotides not matched to a gene: 10. The CDR3 extends over 14 amino acids. Germline V gene data show CDR1 as MNHEY and CDR2 as SVGAGI. CDR3 coding DNA: TGTGCCAGCAGGGCTGGGACAGGGTGGTGGGAGCAGTACTTC. The encoded protein is CASRAGTGWWEQYF.

This chain links TRBV7-6 with TRBJ2-7, with D perhaps matching TRBD2 (5 bases). The V end lost 1 base, the J end lost 3 bases, and 13 bases lay between the germline ends. The CDR3 loop spans 15 amino acids. Germline CDR1 and CDR2: SGHVS and FNYEAQ. DNA for the CDR3: TGTGCCAGCAGCTTAGAGGTCGGGGTTAACTACGAGCAGTACTTC. Translation: CASSLEVGVNYEQYF.

Sample share makes this clone medium-sized. V and J are TRBV6-1 and TRBJ1-6; TRBD1 matches 9 bases. V lost 1 base to trimming and J lost 7 bases; unmatched junction nucleotides: 2. CDR1 and CDR2 from the germline V gene are MNHNS and SASEGT. The CDR3 loop spans 15 amino acids. CDR3 in amino acids: CASSEGGTGNSPLHF. CDR3 coding DNA: TGTGCCAGCAGTGAAGGGGGGACAGGGAATTCACCCCTCCACTTT.

The rearrangement joins TRBV5-1 to TRBJ2-7; the D gene could be TRBD1 or TRBD2 (10 bases each). V was clipped by 4 bases and J by 3 bases, with 41 bases between them. This CDR3 contains 23 residues. Germline V lookup: CDR1 SGHRS, CDR2 YFSETQ. As DNA, the CDR3 is TGCGCCAGCAGCCCGAATACCGGATGGACAGGGGGAACCTGGACTAGCGGCCGCTACGAGCAGTACTTC. Its protein is CASSPNTGWTGGTWTSGRYEQYF. Variable domain in full (rest from reference TRBV5-1 and TRBJ2-7): KAGVTQTPRYLIKTRGQQVTLSCSPISGHRSVSWYQQTPGQGLQFLFEYFSETQRNKGNFPGRFSGRQFSNSRSEMNVSTLELGDSALYLCASSPNTGWTGGTWTSGRYEQYFGPGTRLTVT.

The chain has TRBV28 and TRBJ2-5; TRBD1 matches 8 bases. J was trimmed by 1 base and V by 1 base; bases with no gene match: 5. CDR3 length: 16 residues. Germline V gene sequence: CDR1 MDHEN, CDR2 SYDVKM. The CDR3 loop is CASSLSGTGTQETQYF. In nucleotides, the CDR3 is TGTGCCAGCAGTTTATCCGGGACAGGCACCCAAGAGACCCAGTACTTC.

This clone was seen only a few times. The V call is TRBV20-1, the J call TRBJ1-6, with D perhaps matching TRBD1 (5 bases). Germline-derived CDR1 and CDR2 are DFQATT and SNEGSKA (reference sequence). Trimming pared 3 bases from V and 7 bases from J, leaving 10 bases between. The CDR3 has 13 residues. CDR3 amino acids: CSASGGGNSPLHF. CDR3 coding DNA: TGCAGTGCTAGTGGTGGGGGGAATTCACCCCTCCACTTT.

The chain couples TRBV19 to TRBJ1-5; D is unresolved. The CDR3 covers 15 residues. The germline CDR1 and CDR2 sequences are LNHDA and SQIVND (reference sequence). Deletions cut 3 bases from V and 6 bases from J, with 15 bases between. The CDR3 reads CASSISSLGGQPQHF. CDR3 nucleotide sequence: TGTGCCAGTAGTATTTCGAGTTTGGGAGGTCAGCCCCAGCATTTT.

Points on this clone: Relative to the germline gene, one junction end is altered; a read error may explain this. The V call is TRBV2, the J call TRBJ1-2, with D perhaps matching TRBD1 (6 bases). Germline-derived CDR1 and CDR2 are SNHLY and FYNNEI. The CDR3 contains 12 residues. In nucleotides, the CDR3 is TGTGCCAGCAGCCCCAATAGAGACAGGCATCGCTTC. It translates to CASSPNRDRHRF.

This clone was seen just once. The chain joins TRBV10-3 to TRBJ1-1; 9 bases are shared with TRBD1. Germline loops: CDR1 ENHRY, CDR2 SYGVKD. The length of the CDR3 is 14 residues. V lost 6 bases to trimming and J lost 1 base; unmatched junction nucleotides: 3. The CDR3 region is CAIRGGQGNTEAFF. CDR3 nucleotide sequence: TGTGCCATCAGGGGGGGACAGGGGAACACTGAAGCTTTCTTT.

This clone appeared a few times. This rearrangement joins TRBV7-3 to TRBJ1-2; D gene uncertain. CDR1 and CDR2 from the germline V gene are SGHTA and FQGTGA. V was trimmed by 1 base and J by 8 bases, leaving 8 bases between them. CDR3 length: 12 residues. CDR3 sequence reads: CASSLNGVGYTF. CDR3 nucleotides: TGTGCCAGCAGCTTAAACGGGGTGGGCTACACCTTC.